The sequence of this T cell receptor beta chain was determined in a study of control samples from healthy donors and cancer patients. The method was immunoSEQ multiplex PCR; TCRdb's version includes in-frame clones alone and lacks a portion of them. The sample carries some 120,000 clones, about 87% recorded once. In its sample, this clone was seen once. The same CDR3 can be traced to other DNA sequences in this sample. This CDR3 is 11 amino acids long. Germline CDR1 and CDR2: MGHRA and YSYEKL. V was cut by 8 bases and J by 4 bases, with 6 bases left in between. Sequencing was performed on blood. This clonotype originated in a man in his thirties or forties in good health. The chain uses TRBV4-1 and TRBJ2-1, with D unclear. Here the CDR3 DNA reads TGCGCCAGCTCCCATTACAATGAGCAGTTCTTC. This codes for CASSHYNEQFF.